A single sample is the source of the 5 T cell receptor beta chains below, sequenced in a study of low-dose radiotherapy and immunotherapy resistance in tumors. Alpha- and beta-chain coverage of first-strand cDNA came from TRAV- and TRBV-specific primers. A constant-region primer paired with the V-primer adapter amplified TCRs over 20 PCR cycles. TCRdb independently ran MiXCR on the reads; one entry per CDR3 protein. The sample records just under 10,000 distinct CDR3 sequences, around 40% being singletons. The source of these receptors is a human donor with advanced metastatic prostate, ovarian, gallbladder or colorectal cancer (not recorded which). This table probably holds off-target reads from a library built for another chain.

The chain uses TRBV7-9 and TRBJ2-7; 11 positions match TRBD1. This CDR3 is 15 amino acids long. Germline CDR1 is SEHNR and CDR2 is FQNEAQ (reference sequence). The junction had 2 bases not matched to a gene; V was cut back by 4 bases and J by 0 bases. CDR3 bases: TGTGCCAGCAGCTCCGGGACAGGGGGCTCCTACGAGCAGTACTTC. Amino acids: CASSSGTGGSYEQYF.

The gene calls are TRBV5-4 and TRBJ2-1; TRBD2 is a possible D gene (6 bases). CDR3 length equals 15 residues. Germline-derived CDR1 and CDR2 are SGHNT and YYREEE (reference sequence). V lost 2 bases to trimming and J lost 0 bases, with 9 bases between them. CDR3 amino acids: CASSLGGSSYNEQFF. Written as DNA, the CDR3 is TGTGCCAGCAGCTTAGGAGGGAGCTCCTACAATGAGCAGTTCTTC.

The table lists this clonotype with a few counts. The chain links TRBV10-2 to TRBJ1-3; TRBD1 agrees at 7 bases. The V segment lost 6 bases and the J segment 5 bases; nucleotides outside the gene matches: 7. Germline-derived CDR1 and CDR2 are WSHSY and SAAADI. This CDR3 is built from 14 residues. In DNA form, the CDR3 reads TGCGCCAGCAGCCCGACAGGGATGAGAAACACCATATATTTT. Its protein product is CASSPTGMRNTIYF.

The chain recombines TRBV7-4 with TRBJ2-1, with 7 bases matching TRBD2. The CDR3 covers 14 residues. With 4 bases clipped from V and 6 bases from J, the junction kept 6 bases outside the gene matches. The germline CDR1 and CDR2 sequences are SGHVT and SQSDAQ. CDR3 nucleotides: TGTGCCAGCAGCTACCGGGACTACACCAATGAGCAGTTCTTC. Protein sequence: CASSYRDYTNEQFF.

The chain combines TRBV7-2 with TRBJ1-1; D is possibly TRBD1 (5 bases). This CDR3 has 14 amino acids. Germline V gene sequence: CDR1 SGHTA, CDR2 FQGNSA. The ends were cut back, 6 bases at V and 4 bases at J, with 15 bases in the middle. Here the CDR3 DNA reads TGTGCCAGCAGGGGCCCCGGCGGGGGCACTGAAGCTTTCTTT. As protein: CASRGPGGGTEAFF.